The 29 T cell receptor beta chains presented below share a single source sample, sequenced in a study of cytomegalovirus exposure and HLA in healthy donors. PCR used 60 Vbeta primers and 13 Jbeta primers. The data were produced by immunoSEQ multiplex PCR, yet TCRdb's version contains in-frame clones alone and is incomplete. This sample has about 120,000 clones; 65% to 85% occur once, and the top ten carry 5% to 8%. What was sequenced was PBMCs. These receptors were collected from a man between 25 and 39 years old in good health and CMV-seropositive.

This clone showed up just once. The rearrangement links TRBV27 to TRBJ2-2; 8 bases are a match to TRBD1. The CDR3 is made up of 13 amino acids. Losses at the gene ends were 6 bases for V and 5 bases for J; bases not matched to a gene: 2. From germline, CDR1 is MNHEY and CDR2 SMNVEV (reference sequence). CDR3 loop: CASSRQGTGELFF. The CDR3 nucleotides read TGTGCCAGCAGCCGACAGGGGACCGGGGAGCTGTTTTTT.

The chain employs TRBV25-1 and TRBJ2-2, with 7 bases lining up with TRBD1. CDR1 and CDR2 from the germline V gene are MGHDK and SYGVNS. Trimming removed 4 bases from V and 0 bases from J; junction bases left unmatched: 11. The CDR3 covers 18 residues. The CDR3 protein is CASSVPVNRGANTGELFF. The CDR3 nucleotides are TGTGCCAGCAGTGTTCCTGTTAACAGGGGCGCGAACACCGGGGAGCTGTTTTTT.

This clone was seen a handful of times. The chain uses TRBV7-9 and TRBJ1-2; 7 bases are a match to TRBD1. CDR3 length: 14 residues. J lost 4 bases, V lost 3 bases, and 5 bases had no gene match. Germline values: CDR1 SEHNR, CDR2 FQNEAQ (reference sequence). CDR3 coding DNA: TGTGCCAGCAGCTTCGGACAGGAGATCTATGGCTACACCTTC. Amino acid sequence: CASSFGQEIYGYTF.

The chain uses TRBV19 and TRBJ1-1; 7 bases match TRBD1. The CDR3 length is 13 residues. Looked up from germline, CDR1 is LNHDA and CDR2 is SQIVND (reference sequence). The junction had 3 bases not matched to a gene; V was cut back by 4 bases and J by 4 bases. CDR3 DNA: TGTGCCAGTAGTACAGGGGGGAGCACTGAAGCTTTCTTT. Its protein is CASSTGGSTEAFF.

V is TRBV6-1 and J is TRBJ1-2; D gene ambiguous. Germline-derived CDR1 and CDR2 are MNHNS and SASEGT. The CDR3 totals 13 residues. Trimming stripped 2 bases from V and 5 bases from J, with 9 bases between. The CDR3 region is CASSETDRYGYTF. In nucleotides, the CDR3 is TGTGCCAGCAGTGAAACAGACCGATATGGCTACACCTTC.

This chain joins TRBV5-5 and TRBJ1-2; D might be TRBD1 (6 bases). The ends were cut back, 5 bases at V and 4 bases at J, with 18 bases in the middle. Germline CDR1 SGHKS, CDR2 YYEKEE (reference sequence). The CDR3 runs to 15 residues. This CDR3 reads CASRRAPQGTYGYTF. The CDR3 coding sequence is TGTGCCAGCAGACGGGCCCCCCAGGGGACCTATGGCTACACCTTC.

The CDR3, as DNA: TGTGCCAGCAGCCGCGACAGGAACACTGAAGCTTTCTTT. Translation: CASSRDRNTEAFF. This chain links TRBV14 with TRBJ1-1, with D tentatively TRBD1 (5 bases). The length of the CDR3 is 13 residues. Per the germline V gene, CDR1 is SGHDN and CDR2 is FVKESK. Trimming removed 4 bases at V and 1 base at J, with 7 bases between.

As regards this clone: At one boundary the junction diverges from the germline segment, which might be a read error. This chain connects TRBV18 to TRBJ2-5; 10 positions agree with TRBD1. The CDR3 spans 14 residues. Germline CDR1 and CDR2: KGHSH and LQKENI. The CDR3 bases are TGTGCCCGCTCACCCGACAGGGGGCAGGAGACCCAGTACTTC. It is translated as CARSPDRGQETQYF.

This clone was observed a few times. The chain links TRBV6-5 to TRBJ2-3, with a weak D call TRBD1 (5 bases). Trimming took 5 bases from V and 2 from J, leaving 11 bases between them. Germline V lookup: CDR1 MNHEY, CDR2 SVGAGI. The CDR3 extends over 14 amino acids. This CDR3 reads CASSPRQPTDTQYF. For the CDR3, the DNA is TGTGCCAGCAGTCCGCGACAGCCCACAGATACGCAGTATTTT.

V usage is TRBV6-6 and J usage is TRBJ1-1; D is uncertain. The CDR3 is 15 residues long. Trimming cost V 2 bases and J 0 bases, with 10 bases left between them. CDR1 and CDR2 from the germline V gene are MNHNY and SVGAGI (reference sequence). This CDR3 reads CASSYGQAMNTEAFF. CDR3 in DNA: TGTGCCAGCAGTTACGGGCAGGCGATGAACACTGAAGCTTTCTTT.

The chain has TRBV10-3 and TRBJ2-3; tentatively, D is TRBD1 (5 bases). Between the trimmed V and J ends, which lost 5 bases and 5 bases, there was a span of 20 bases. The CDR3 is 16 amino acids. Germline V CDR1 and CDR2: ENHRY, SYGVKD. The CDR3 bases are TGTGCCATCAGTTTAGGGGCCCTAAGTCCCCAAGATACGCAGTATTTT. This sequence encodes CAISLGALSPQDTQYF.

This sequence joins TRBV5-1 and TRBJ2-2; 7 positions agree with TRBD2. The germline gives CDR1 SGHRS, CDR2 YFSETQ. V lost 5 bases, J lost 4 bases, and 5 bases stayed unmatched. CDR3 length: 14 residues. The CDR3 sequence is CASRGGTPTGELFF. In nucleotides, the CDR3 is TGCGCCAGCAGGGGGGGGACCCCCACCGGGGAGCTGTTTTTT.

The V gene is TRBV5-1, the J gene TRBJ1-1; D is unclear. CDR1 is SGHRS, CDR2 YFSETQ, per germline. The CDR3 extends over 14 amino acids. Trimming left V 5 bases short and J 1 base short, with 12 bases between. CDR3 sequence: CASSGYSPNTEAFF. The CDR3 coding sequence is TGCGCCAGCAGTGGGTACAGCCCGAACACTGAAGCTTTCTTT.

V gene TRBV6-1 combines with J gene TRBJ1-6; D not resolved. Germline V lookup: CDR1 MNHNS, CDR2 SASEGT. V lost 3 bases and J 2 bases, leaving 14 bases between the germline ends. This CDR3 region has 17 residues. In nucleotides, the CDR3 is TGTGCCAGCAGTGATACCCCGGTTGAAACCTATAATTCACCCCTCCACTTT. Its protein product is CASSDTPVETYNSPLHF.

The V gene is TRBV2, the J gene TRBJ2-7, with D possibly TRBD1 on 6 matching bases. This CDR3 has 15 residues. Looked up from germline, CDR1 is SNHLY and CDR2 is FYNNEI. V was pared by 1 base and J by 3 bases, with 13 bases between. Written as DNA, the CDR3 is TGTGCCAGCAGTGAAGAGCAGGGGTCGTACTACGAGCAGTACTTC. Its protein product is CASSEEQGSYYEQYF.

The genes are TRBV20-1 and TRBJ2-1, with D possibly matching TRBD2 (6 bases). CDR3 length: 11 amino acids. The V and J ends lost 4 bases and 6 bases respectively, with 7 bases between them. Germline lookup yields CDR1 DFQATT and CDR2 SNEGSKA (reference sequence). CDR3 protein: CSATGGNEQFF. Here the CDR3 DNA reads TGCAGTGCTACCGGGGGCAATGAGCAGTTCTTC.

Only a few counts were recorded for this clone. The rearrangement joins TRBV6-4 to TRBJ1-4; no clear D gene. The V gene's germline CDR1 is MRHNA and CDR2 SNTAGT. Trimming cost V 0 bases and J 8 bases, with 13 bases left between them. The CDR3 runs to 15 residues. CDR3 in DNA: TGTGCCAGCAGTGACTCAAACCCAACACGAGAAAAACTGTTTTTT. The encoded protein is CASSDSNPTREKLFF.

V and J are TRBV6-1 and TRBJ2-7; TRBD1 agrees at 9 bases. Per germline, CDR1 MNHNS and CDR2 SASEGT. The CDR3 runs to 16 residues. The trim removed 1 base at V and 5 bases at J, leaving 9 bases unmatched. Here the CDR3 DNA reads TGTGCCAGCAGTGAAGTAGGGACAGGGAGGCCCCACGAGCAGTACTTC. Translating gives CASSEVGTGRPHEQYF.

The rearrangement links TRBV18 to TRBJ2-3, with TRBD2 identical over 9 bases. CDR1 and CDR2 (germline): KGHSH, LQKENI. The CDR3 consists of 17 residues. J gave up 1 base and V 2 bases, and 7 bases lay outside the gene matches. CDR3 amino acids: CASSPKRGAGGTDTQYF. CDR3 in DNA: TGTGCCAGCTCACCAAAGCGGGGGGCCGGGGGCACAGATACGCAGTATTTT. Based on the CDR3 plus reference TRBV18 and TRBJ2-3, the full variable domain is NAGVMQNPRHLVRRRGQEARLRCSPMKGHSHVYWYRQLPEEGLKFMVYLQKENIIDESGMPKERFSAEFPKEGPSILRIQQVVRGDSAAYFCASSPKRGAGGTDTQYFGPGTRLTVL.

This clone occurred a few times. This sequence joins TRBV25-1 and TRBJ2-2, with no clear D. The germline V gene has CDR1 MGHDK and CDR2 SYGVNS. Trimming pared 7 bases from V and 4 bases from J, leaving 13 bases between. The CDR3 runs to 14 residues. The DNA of the CDR3 is TGTGCCAGCAAGCCGGCAGGAAGCACCGGGGAGCTGTTTTTT. The encoded protein is CASKPAGSTGELFF.

The table lists this clone with a count of one. Its ends do not fully match the called genes, so a read error is possible. The V call is TRBV7-9, the J call TRBJ1-1, with TRBD1 as a possible D gene (5 bases). The CDR3 loop spans 16 amino acids. Germline lookup yields CDR1 SEHNR and CDR2 FQNEAQ (reference sequence). CDR3 DNA sequence: TGTTCCAGCAGCCGGGACCCGGCGGGGATGAACACTGAAGCTTTCTTT. This encodes CSSSRDPAGMNTEAFF. The variable domain in full, with the rest retrieved from reference TRBV7-9 and TRBJ1-1, is DTGVSQNPRHKITKRGQNVTFRCDPISEHNRLYWYRQTLGQGPEFLTYFQNEAQLEKSRLLSDRFSAERPKGSFSTLEIQRTEQGDSAMYLCSSSRDPAGMNTEAFFGQGTRLTVV.

The CDR3 DNA reads TGTGCCAGCAGTGGGGACAGGGATTCCTACGAGCAGTACTTC. Its protein is CASSGDRDSYEQYF. V usage is TRBV6-1 and J usage is TRBJ2-5, with 9 bases lining up with TRBD1. TRBJ2-7 explains the end of the DNA better; the J call may be wrong. Germline-derived CDR1 and CDR2 are MNHNS and SASEGT. The CDR3 consists of 14 residues.

This chain connects TRBV2 to TRBJ1-5; perhaps TRBD1 as D (6 bases). V was clipped by 0 bases and J by 3 bases, with 15 bases between them. The CDR3 has 17 residues. The germline gives CDR1 SNHLY, CDR2 FYNNEI. The CDR3 DNA sequence: TGTGCCAGCAGTGAAGCGCAAAGACAGGTCTTCAATCAGCCCCAGCATTTT. Its translation is CASSEAQRQVFNQPQHF.

This clone was seen a handful of times. The CDR3 is CASGHTEAFF. The CDR3 nucleotides are TGTGCCAGCGGCCACACTGAAGCTTTCTTT. V gene TRBV13 combines with J gene TRBJ1-1; D call uncertain. Germline V gene sequence: CDR1 PRHDT, CDR2 FYEKMQ (reference sequence). CDR3 length equals 10 residues. The V end lost 8 bases, the J end lost 3 bases, and 4 bases lay between the germline ends. Full variable domain (remainder filled in from reference TRBV13 and TRBJ1-1): AAGVIQSPRHLIKEKRETATLKCYPIPRHDTVYWYQQGPGQDPQFLISFYEKMQSDKGSIPDRFSAQQFSDYHSELNMSSLELGDSALYFCASGHTEAFFGQGTRLTVV.

This clone has a single count. The gene calls are TRBV18 and TRBJ1-2; unclear D gene. Deletions cut 2 bases from V and 4 bases from J, with 8 bases between. The CDR3 runs 13 residues. Germline CDR1 reads KGHSH; CDR2 reads LQKENI. DNA of the CDR3: TGTGCCAGCTCACCAAAACAGATCTATGGCTACACCTTC. This codes for CASSPKQIYGYTF.

The chain carries TRBV15 and TRBJ2-1; the D is unclear. Germline V gene data show CDR1 as LNHNV and CDR2 as YYDKDF (reference sequence). The ends were cut back, 5 bases at V and 7 bases at J, with 9 bases in the middle. CDR3 length equals 12 residues. The CDR3 is CATSRHRNEQFF. For the CDR3, the DNA is TGTGCCACCAGCCGACATCGAAATGAGCAGTTCTTC.

The chain is built from TRBV11-2 and TRBJ1-2; possibly TRBD1 for D (5 bases). CDR1 is SGHAT, CDR2 FQNNGV, per germline. The CDR3 has 14 amino acids. The V and J ends lost 3 bases and 1 base respectively, with 9 bases between them. CDR3 nucleotide sequence: TGTGCCAGCAGCTTTTCGGGGGTTAACTATGGCTACACCTTC. Translating it yields CASSFSGVNYGYTF.

This chain joins TRBV19 and TRBJ2-1; D remains ambiguous. The germline gives CDR1 LNHDA, CDR2 SQIVND (reference sequence). The CDR3 loop spans 13 amino acids. Trimming stripped 6 bases from V and 5 bases from J, with 11 bases between. CDR3 region: CASSLDVDNEQFF. The CDR3 nucleotides read TGTGCCAGTAGCCTAGATGTTGACAATGAGCAGTTCTTC.

The V gene is TRBV7-2, the J gene TRBJ2-3, with 7 bases matching TRBD1. Germline V gives CDR1 SGHTA, CDR2 FQGNSA. The CDR3 loop spans 15 amino acids. Unmatched junction bases numbered 9, after V lost 3 bases and J lost 6 bases. Written as DNA, the CDR3 is TGTGCCAGCAGCTTGAGGGGGACAGCGTTCGATACGCAGTATTTT. It translates to CASSLRGTAFDTQYF.